The rows below give T cell receptor beta chains drawn from one sample of a study of shared clonotypes between healthy human individuals. Here immunoSEQ multiplex PCR was the method, and the copy in TCRdb shows in-frame clones only, minus some. The data contain approximately 2,200,000 clones, more than 85% of them singletons. The sequencing sample was made of naive CD8+ T cells from PBMCs. The source is a man between 18 and 29 years old in good health. Some clones in this sample may be carry-over from other donors' samples. Each CDR3 is given with its conserved first and last residue. Each record gives: CDR3 length, J gene, clone size, V gene, D gene, CDR3 DNA, CDR3 protein. D genes are given only for firm matches. Clone size is not always given. Where it is, it says once, few, many or a class for expanded clones.

cdr3_length: 14
j_call: TRBJ2-7
clone_size: -
v_call: TRBV11-2
d_call: -
cdr3_nt: TGTGCCAGCAGCTTAGGGGGCTCGAATTTTGAGCAGTACTTC
cdr3_aa: CASSLGGSNFEQYF

cdr3_length: 15
j_call: TRBJ1-1
clone_size: -
v_call: TRBV13
d_call: -
cdr3_nt: TGTGCCAGCAGCCCCTCGGGACGGAGTAACACTGAAGCTTTCTTT
cdr3_aa: CASSPSGRSNTEAFF

cdr3_length: 15
j_call: TRBJ2-7
clone_size: -
v_call: TRBV6-5
d_call: TRBD2
cdr3_nt: TGTGCCACCCTTGCTAGCGGGAGTTACACGGGGGAGCAGTACTTC
cdr3_aa: CATLASGSYTGEQYF

cdr3_length: 15
j_call: TRBJ2-1
clone_size: -
v_call: TRBV27
d_call: -
cdr3_nt: TGTGCCAGCAGTATGACTAGGGGGATCTTGAATGAGCAGTTCTTC
cdr3_aa: CASSMTRGILNEQFF

cdr3_length: 14
j_call: TRBJ2-2
clone_size: -
v_call: TRBV10-1
d_call: -
cdr3_nt: TGCGCCAGCAGCCCCGGGCCTGGGACCGGGGAGCTGTTTTTT
cdr3_aa: CASSPGPGTGELFF

cdr3_length: 15
j_call: TRBJ2-2
clone_size: -
v_call: TRBV7-8
d_call: -
cdr3_nt: TGTGCCAGCAAGCCACAGGTAGCGAACACCGGGGAGCTGTTTTTT
cdr3_aa: CASKPQVANTGELFF

cdr3_length: 24
j_call: TRBJ2-1
clone_size: once
v_call: TRBV9
d_call: -
cdr3_nt: TGTGCCAGCAGCGTAGCCTTTGGGGCCGTGGGAGGAAACAGAGAGTCTTTCTCCTACAATGAGCAGTTCTTC
cdr3_aa: CASSVAFGAVGGNRESFSYNEQFF

cdr3_length: 12
j_call: TRBJ1-3
clone_size: once
v_call: TRBV28
d_call: TRBD1
cdr3_nt: TGTGCCAGCAGTTGGACAGGACAGACCATATATTTT
cdr3_aa: CASSWTGQTIYF

cdr3_length: 14
j_call: TRBJ2-2
clone_size: -
v_call: TRBV12-5
d_call: -
cdr3_nt: TGTGCTAGTGGGGCCGGAGGGAACACCGGGGAGCTGTTTTTT
cdr3_aa: CASGAGGNTGELFF

cdr3_length: 15
j_call: TRBJ2-1
clone_size: -
v_call: TRBV27
d_call: -
cdr3_nt: TGTGCCAGCAGGCCTCGACGAAGCTCCTACAATGAGCAGTTCTTC
cdr3_aa: CASRPRRSSYNEQFF

cdr3_length: 14
j_call: TRBJ1-1
clone_size: -
v_call: TRBV7-2
d_call: TRBD1
cdr3_nt: TGTGCCAGCAGCTCCCCGGGACAGGGGTTTGAAGCTTTCTTT
cdr3_aa: CASSSPGQGFEAFF

cdr3_length: 12
j_call: TRBJ2-7
clone_size: -
v_call: TRBV7-9
d_call: -
cdr3_nt: TGTGCCAGCACCTCCGGCTCCTACGAGCAGTACTTC
cdr3_aa: CASTSGSYEQYF

cdr3_length: 14
j_call: TRBJ2-5
clone_size: once
v_call: TRBV30
d_call: -
cdr3_nt: TGTGCCTGGAGTGTACAACAGGGAGGAGAGACCCAGTACTTC
cdr3_aa: CAWSVQQGGETQYF

cdr3_length: 15
j_call: TRBJ2-2
clone_size: -
v_call: TRBV6-5
d_call: TRBD1
cdr3_nt: TGTGCCAGCAGTTACTCGAGGGGGCGGGCCGGGGAGCTGTTTTTT
cdr3_aa: CASSYSRGRAGELFF

cdr3_length: 13
j_call: TRBJ2-7
clone_size: -
v_call: TRBV19
d_call: -
cdr3_nt: TGTGCCAGTAGTTGGGACGGAGACTACGAGCAGTACTTC
cdr3_aa: CASSWDGDYEQYF

cdr3_length: 14
j_call: TRBJ2-7
clone_size: -
v_call: TRBV28
d_call: -
cdr3_nt: TGTGCCAGCAGTCGGGCAGGGTATCATCTCGAGCAGTACTTC
cdr3_aa: CASSRAGYHLEQYF

cdr3_length: 16
j_call: TRBJ1-4
clone_size: -
v_call: TRBV28
d_call: TRBD1
cdr3_nt: TGTGCCAGCAGTCTATTAACAGGGGTGGCTAATGAAAAACTGTTTTTT
cdr3_aa: CASSLLTGVANEKLFF

cdr3_length: 20
j_call: TRBJ1-3
clone_size: once
v_call: TRBV10-3
d_call: -
cdr3_nt: TGTGCCATCAGTGATAGCACGGACGTCCCGATCAGCCCCTCTGGAAACACCATATATTTT
cdr3_aa: CAISDSTDVPISPSGNTIYF

cdr3_length: 21
j_call: TRBJ1-3
clone_size: -
v_call: TRBV4-1
d_call: -
cdr3_nt: TGCGCCAGCAGCCAAGGGATACCGGTTCGGACAGCGAGAACCTCTGGAAACACCATATATTTT
cdr3_aa: CASSQGIPVRTARTSGNTIYF

cdr3_length: 16
j_call: TRBJ2-1
clone_size: -
v_call: TRBV9
d_call: TRBD1
cdr3_nt: TGTGCCAGCAGCCTGGACAGGGGGTTTTACTACAATGAGCAGTTCTTC
cdr3_aa: CASSLDRGFYYNEQFF

cdr3_length: 16
j_call: TRBJ1-1
clone_size: -
v_call: TRBV6-6
d_call: -
cdr3_nt: TGTGCCAGCAGTTACCCGGGCGGGGGTCGGAACACTGAAGCTTTCTTT
cdr3_aa: CASSYPGGGRNTEAFF

cdr3_length: 15
j_call: TRBJ1-5
clone_size: -
v_call: TRBV27
d_call: -
cdr3_nt: TGTGCCAGCAGCTGGGGGCAGGGGAACAATCAGCCCCAGCATTTT
cdr3_aa: CASSWGQGNNQPQHF

cdr3_length: 15
j_call: TRBJ2-4
clone_size: -
v_call: TRBV19
d_call: -
cdr3_nt: TGTGCCAGTAGTATGCGGGGTCTAGCCAAAAACATTCAGTACTTC
cdr3_aa: CASSMRGLAKNIQYF

cdr3_length: 14
j_call: TRBJ1-5
clone_size: -
v_call: TRBV27
d_call: TRBD1
cdr3_nt: TGTGCCAGCAGCCCGACAGGGGGCAATCAGCCCCAGCATTTT
cdr3_aa: CASSPTGGNQPQHF

cdr3_length: 13
j_call: TRBJ2-1
clone_size: -
v_call: TRBV7-7
d_call: -
cdr3_nt: TGTGCCAGCAGTCCACAGGTTTACAATGAGCAGTTCTTC
cdr3_aa: CASSPQVYNEQFF

cdr3_length: 15
j_call: TRBJ2-1
clone_size: -
v_call: TRBV11-2
d_call: TRBD2
cdr3_nt: TGTGCCAGCAGCCCTCTAGCGGGTCTTTACAATGAGCAGTTCTTC
cdr3_aa: CASSPLAGLYNEQFF

cdr3_length: 16
j_call: TRBJ2-1
clone_size: -
v_call: TRBV4-1
d_call: -
cdr3_nt: TGCGCCAGCAGCCAAGAACGCACTCTCTCCTACAATGAGCAGTTCTTC
cdr3_aa: CASSQERTLSYNEQFF

cdr3_length: 14
j_call: TRBJ2-5
clone_size: -
v_call: TRBV7-2
d_call: -
cdr3_nt: TGTGCCAGCAGTCCGTCCCTTGGCCAAGAGACCCAGTACTTC
cdr3_aa: CASSPSLGQETQYF

cdr3_length: 17
j_call: TRBJ2-2
clone_size: -
v_call: TRBV21-1
d_call: -
cdr3_nt: TGTGCCAGCAGCAAAGATGCAGGTAGCGCGAACACCGGGGAGCTGTTTTTT
cdr3_aa: CASSKDAGSANTGELFF

cdr3_length: 14
j_call: TRBJ2-5
clone_size: -
v_call: TRBV10-2
d_call: -
cdr3_nt: TGCGCCAGCAGGGCCGAGAGGGGCTGGGAGACCCAGTACTTC
cdr3_aa: CASRAERGWETQYF

cdr3_length: 14
j_call: TRBJ2-2
clone_size: once
v_call: TRBV7-8
d_call: TRBD2
cdr3_nt: TGTGCCAGCAGCCGGACTAGCTGGGCCGGGGAGCTGTTTTTT
cdr3_aa: CASSRTSWAGELFF

cdr3_length: 14
j_call: TRBJ2-1
clone_size: -
v_call: TRBV4-1
d_call: -
cdr3_nt: TGCGCCAGCAGCCAATCGGGAGAGTACAATGAGCAGTTCTTC
cdr3_aa: CASSQSGEYNEQFF